The 15 T cell receptor beta chains in this list originate from one sample, sequenced in a study of T cells in Graves' hyperthyroidism and ophthalmopathy. Amplified regions were TCR beta CDR3 sequences from RNA transcripts. The primer set for the first-round RT-PCR of the TCR CDR3 was HTBI. Each CDR3 protein gets one entry after TCRdb re-called the multiplex PCR reads with MiXCR. The repertoire holds fewer than 350,000 distinct CDR3 sequences, with less than 20% as singletons. The source material was blood. The receptors were gathered from a woman between 40 and 55 years old with Graves' ophthalmopathy.

The sample holds many counts of this clonotype. Here the CDR3 DNA reads TGTGCCAGCAGTTGGACAGGGAAGATGTCCGGGGAGCTGTTTTTT. Its protein is CASSWTGKMSGELFF. The chain joins TRBV2 to TRBJ2-2; 8 nucleotides agree with TRBD1. CDR1 and CDR2 from the germline V gene are SNHLY and FYNNEI. The junction had 8 bases not matched to a gene; V was cut back by 5 bases and J by 6 bases. The CDR3 extends over 15 amino acids.

This clonotype was seen ten or more times. The chain combines TRBV28 with TRBJ2-7; 8 positions agree with TRBD1. The CDR3 extends over 13 amino acids. V trimming: 6 bases; J trimming: 6 bases; junction bases outside the gene matches: 7. Germline V gene data show CDR1 as MDHEN and CDR2 as SYDVKM. In nucleotides, the CDR3 is TGTGCCAGCAGGCCGGGACAGGTCTTCGAGCAGTACTTC. It codes for CASRPGQVFEQYF.

The sample holds a few counts of this clonotype. The V and J genes are TRBV7-2 and TRBJ2-1; 15 bases align to TRBD2. Germline CDR1 reads SGHTA; CDR2 reads FQGNSA. Germline trimming cut 5 bases from V and 8 bases from J; bases unmatched to any gene: 4. The CDR3 loop spans 15 amino acids. The CDR3, as DNA: TGTGCCAGCAGCCGGACTAGCGGGAGGGAAGATGAGCAGTTCTTC. It encodes CASSRTSGREDEQFF.

There are many counts of this clonotype. The rearrangement links TRBV19 to TRBJ1-1; no firm D call. The CDR3 covers 15 residues. The ends were cut back, 3 bases at V and 5 bases at J, with 16 bases in the middle. CDR1 and CDR2 from the germline V gene are LNHDA and SQIVND (reference sequence). The chain's CDR3 is CASSIDTGWSTEAFF. DNA of the CDR3: TGTGCCAGTAGTATCGACACTGGTTGGTCGACTGAAGCTTTCTTT.

This clonotype was detected many times. Written as DNA, the CDR3 is TGTGCCAGCCATACGGTGCATGAGGGACAGCGGTACTTC. This translates into CASHTVHEGQRYF. This chain uses TRBV28 with TRBJ2-7, with 7 bases fitting TRBD1. Germline V lookup: CDR1 MDHEN, CDR2 SYDVKM. Trimming removed 8 bases from V and 12 bases from J; junction bases left unmatched: 16. The CDR3 covers 13 residues.

In its sample, this clonotype was seen many times. The chain recombines TRBV27 with TRBJ1-1; D might be TRBD1 (6 bases). Trimming stripped 5 bases from V and 8 bases from J, with 15 bases between. The germline V gene encodes CDR1 MNHEY and CDR2 SMNVEV (reference sequence). This CDR3 has 13 residues. The CDR3 sequence is CASSHDRTAEAFF. Here the CDR3 DNA reads TGTGCCAGCAGTCATGATAGGACAGCAGAAGCTTTCTTT.

The gene calls are TRBV28 and TRBJ2-5; D unclear. The CDR3 runs to 15 residues. V lost 4 bases, J lost 2 bases, and 14 bases lay in between. Germline V gives CDR1 MDHEN, CDR2 SYDVKM. The CDR3 is CASSWTLLQQETQYF. CDR3 nucleotide sequence: TGTGCCAGCAGTTGGACCTTACTTCAACAAGAGACCCAGTACTTC.

This clonotype was seen repeatedly, ten times or more. The chain combines TRBV11-1 with TRBJ2-7; 10 bases line up with TRBD2. CDR3 length equals 17 residues. Germline V gene sequence: CDR1 SGHAT, CDR2 FQDESV (reference sequence). Trimming took 5 bases from V and 4 from J; bases not matched to a gene: 14. This CDR3 is CASSRTITSGKTYEQYF. CDR3 nucleotides: TGTGCCAGCAGCCGAACTATCACTAGCGGGAAAACGTACGAGCAGTACTTC. Variable domain in full (rest from reference TRBV11-1 and TRBJ2-7): EAEVAQSPRYKITEKSQAVAFWCDPISGHATLYWYRQILGQGPELLVQFQDESVVDDSQLPKDRFSAERLKGVDSTLKIQPAELGDSAMYLCASSRTITSGKTYEQYFGPGTRLTVT.

This clonotype was counted at least ten times. The chain links TRBV19 to TRBJ2-2, with D uncertain. Germline values: CDR1 LNHDA, CDR2 SQIVND (reference sequence). CDR3 size: 15 residues. Trimming removed 3 bases from V and 8 bases from J, with 16 bases in between. CDR3 region: CASSMPFRRRGELFF. CDR3 DNA sequence: TGTGCCAGTAGTATGCCTTTCCGACGCCGGGGGGAGCTGTTTTTT.

Many counts were recorded for this clonotype. The V gene is TRBV19, the J gene TRBJ2-2, with unresolved D. Germline CDR1 and CDR2: LNHDA and SQIVND (reference sequence). V was shortened by 3 bases and J by 6 bases, with 5 bases between the two germline ends. The CDR3 loop spans 12 amino acids. In DNA, the CDR3 is TGTGCCAGTAGTATCGGGTCCGGGGAGCTGTTTTTT. Its translation is CASSIGSGELFF.

This chain links TRBV19 with TRBJ1-5, with D maybe TRBD1 (6 bases). CDR1 LNHDA and CDR2 SQIVND come from the germline V gene (reference sequence). V was clipped by 7 bases and J by 4 bases, with 11 bases between them. This CDR3 comprises 13 residues. For the CDR3, the DNA is TGTGCCAGTATTCGGGGGGCGAATCAGCCCCAGCATTTT. Its protein is CASIRGANQPQHF.

The chain joins TRBV2 to TRBJ1-5; unclear D gene. Trimming cost V 3 bases and J 7 bases, with 13 bases left between them. The CDR3 is 14 amino acids. The germline gives CDR1 SNHLY, CDR2 FYNNEI. The CDR3 loop reads CASSDGRIFQPQHF. CDR3 bases: TGTGCCAGCAGTGACGGGCGCATCTTCCAGCCCCAGCATTTT.

Many counts were recorded for this clonotype. V is TRBV11-2 and J is TRBJ1-2, with D hard to call. The CDR3 spans 14 residues. Germline CDR1 reads SGHAT; CDR2 reads FQNNGV. V dropped 2 bases and J dropped 4 bases, with 11 bases sitting between them. CDR3 in amino acids: CASSLIRDSYGYTF. CDR3 nucleotides: TGTGCCAGCAGCTTAATCCGAGACTCCTATGGCTACACCTTC. The full variable domain, its missing parts supplied by reference TRBV11-2 and TRBJ1-2, is EAGVAQSPRYKIIEKRQSVAFWCNPISGHATLYWYQQILGQGPKLLIQFQNNGVVDDSQLPKDRFSAERLKGVDSTLKIQPAKLEDSAVYLCASSLIRDSYGYTFGSGTRLTVV.

This clonotype has at least ten counts. The CDR3 here is CSLSPPITAWDIYGYTF. CDR3 in DNA: TGCAGCCTGTCCCCCCCCATAACAGCTTGGGACATCTATGGCTACACCTTC. The chain has TRBV29-1 and TRBJ1-2; D perhaps matches TRBD1 (6 bases). Germline V gives CDR1 SQVTM, CDR2 ANQGSEA. The CDR3 contains 17 residues. V was shortened by 8 bases and J by 4 bases, with 29 bases between the two germline ends. Drawing the rest from reference TRBV29-1 and TRBJ1-2, the complete variable domain is SAVISQKPSRDICQRGTSLTIQCQVDSQVTMMFWYRQQPGQSLTLIATANQGSEATYESGFVIDKFPISRPNLTFSTLTVSNMSPEDSSIYLCSLSPPITAWDIYGYTFGSGTRLTVV.

This clonotype was observed at least ten times. The chain recombines TRBV12-3 or TRBV12-4 with TRBJ2-7; D may be TRBD1 (6 bases). CDR3 size: 17 residues. V lost 6 bases to trimming and J lost 3 bases, with 24 bases between them. The CDR3 DNA reads TGTGCCAGCAGCATACAGGGATGGGCTACCCGGGACTACGAGCAGTACTTC. It yields the protein CASSIQGWATRDYEQYF.